Following are 13 T cell receptor beta chains from one sample sequenced in a study of T cells expressing NK-cell markers. One entry per CDR3 protein, without DNA, is what TCRdb gives after re-calling the 5' RACE reads. The sample features under 600,000 distinct CDR3 sequences, with roughly 1.4% in its top ten. Sequenced: blood T cells: a sorted CD56 or NKG2C T cell subset, CD4+ or CD8+ T cells, or bulk PBMC T cells (not recorded which). All receptors derive from a woman between 50 and 59 years old in good health.

The chain couples TRBV10-1 to TRBJ2-1; TCRdb calls TRBD2, which cannot be checked without DNA. The CDR3 contains 15 residues. Germline loops: CDR1 WNHNN, CDR2 SYGVQD (reference sequence). The CDR3 sequence: CASSGPWFGSNEQFF.

The rearrangement joins TRBV20-1 to TRBJ2-3; TCRdb's D call, TRBD2, is unchecked because there is no DNA. The CDR3 extends over 14 amino acids. CDR1 DFQATT and CDR2 SNEGSKA come from the germline V gene (reference sequence). CDR3 protein: CSARREAAADTQYF.

The V call is TRBV7-8, the J call TRBJ2-1; the TCRdb call, TRBD2, lacks DNA for checking. CDR3 size: 14 residues. Germline values: CDR1 SGHVS, CDR2 FQNEAQ. The CDR3 protein is CASTPRETNNEQFF.

This chain joins TRBV24-1 and TRBJ2-1; the TCRdb D gene call, TRBD2, has no DNA to confirm it. Looked up from germline, CDR1 is KGHDR and CDR2 is SFDVKD. The CDR3 is made up of 15 amino acids. CDR3 region: CATSGRNVPYNEQFF.

This chain links TRBV7-9 with TRBJ2-2; as DNA is missing, the TRBD1 call by TCRdb cannot be tested. CDR3 length: 17 residues. CDR1 and CDR2 (germline): SEHNR, FQNEAQ (reference sequence). The CDR3 protein is CASSFTTGAPISGELFF.

This sequence joins TRBV29-1 and TRBJ2-7; no DNA is available, so the TRBD2 call from TCRdb remains unchecked. Per germline, CDR1 SQVTM and CDR2 ANQGSEA. The CDR3 spans 11 residues. The CDR3 sequence: CSVASTDEQYF.

CDR3 residues: CASRSGVYEQFF. V usage is TRBV6-5 and J usage is TRBJ2-1; TCRdb names TRBD1, which stays unverified in the absence of DNA. This CDR3 is 12 amino acids long. Germline V gene data show CDR1 as MNHEY and CDR2 as SVGAGI.

The rearrangement links TRBV9 to TRBJ2-1; the TCRdb call, TRBD2, lacks DNA for checking. The CDR3 covers 15 residues. Germline CDR1 SGDLS, CDR2 YYNGEE. This chain's CDR3 is CASSATSGRDNEQFF. Using reference TRBV9 and TRBJ2-1 for the parts outside the CDR3, the full variable domain is DSGVTQTPKHLITATGQRVTLRCSPRSGDLSVYWYQQSLDQGLQFLIQYYNGEERAKGNILERFSAQQFPDLHSELNLSSLELGDSALYFCASSATSGRDNEQFFGPGTRLTVL.

The genes are TRBV6-2 or TRBV6-3 and TRBJ2-2; TCRdb names TRBD1, which stays unverified in the absence of DNA. This CDR3 contains 17 residues. Germline CDR1 reads MNHEY; CDR2 reads SVGEGT. The CDR3 spells CASSYYAGGLNTGELFF.

The chain employs TRBV12-3 or TRBV12-4 and TRBJ1-2; without DNA, the TCRdb call of TRBD1 cannot be checked. The CDR3 is made up of 13 amino acids. CDR3: CASSRTGRNGYTF.

The CDR3 region is CASNVGFTDTQYF. The chain couples TRBV2 to TRBJ2-3. CDR3 length equals 13 residues. The germline V gene encodes CDR1 SNHLY and CDR2 FYNNEI.

The V and J genes are TRBV14 and TRBJ2-1; the D gene TCRdb calls, TRBD1, cannot be checked with no DNA. Germline CDR1 and CDR2: SGHDN and FVKESK. This CDR3 comprises 13 residues. CDR3 region: CASSQVGTIVRFF.

The chain recombines TRBV20-1 with TRBJ2-3. The germline CDR1 and CDR2 sequences are DFQATT and SNEGSKA (reference sequence). This CDR3 spans 17 amino acids. The CDR3 sequence is CSARDVPTLRSTDTQYF.